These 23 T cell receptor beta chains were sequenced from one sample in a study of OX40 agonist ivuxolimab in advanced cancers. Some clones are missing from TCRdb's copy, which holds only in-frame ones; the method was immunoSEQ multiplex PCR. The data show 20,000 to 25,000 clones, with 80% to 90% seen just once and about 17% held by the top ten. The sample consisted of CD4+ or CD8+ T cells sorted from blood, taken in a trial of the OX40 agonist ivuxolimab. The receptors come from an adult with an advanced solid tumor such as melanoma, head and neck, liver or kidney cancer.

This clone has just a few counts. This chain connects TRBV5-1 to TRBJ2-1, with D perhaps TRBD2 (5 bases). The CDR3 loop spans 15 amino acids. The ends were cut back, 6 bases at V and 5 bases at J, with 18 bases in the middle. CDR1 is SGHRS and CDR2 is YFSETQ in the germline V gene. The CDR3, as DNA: TGCGCCAGCACCGAACCCCGAGGGTATAACAATGAGCAGTTCTTC. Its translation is CASTEPRGYNNEQFF. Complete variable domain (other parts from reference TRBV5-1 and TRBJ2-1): KAGVTQTPRYLIKTRGQQVTLSCSPISGHRSVSWYQQTPGQGLQFLFEYFSETQRNKGNFPGRFSGRQFSNSRSEMNVSTLELGDSALYLCASTEPRGYNNEQFFGPGTRLTVL.

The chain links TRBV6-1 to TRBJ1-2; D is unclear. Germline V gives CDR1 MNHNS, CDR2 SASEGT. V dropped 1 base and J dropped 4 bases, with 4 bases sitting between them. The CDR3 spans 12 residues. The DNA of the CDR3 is TGTGCCAGCAGTGAAGTGAGCTATGGCTACACCTTC. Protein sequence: CASSEVSYGYTF.

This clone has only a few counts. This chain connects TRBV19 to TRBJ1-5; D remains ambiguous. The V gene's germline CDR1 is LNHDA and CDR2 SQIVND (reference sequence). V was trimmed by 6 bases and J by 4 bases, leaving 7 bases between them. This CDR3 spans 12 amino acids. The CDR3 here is CASRGRNQPQHF. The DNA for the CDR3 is TGTGCCAGTAGGGGGAGGAATCAGCCCCAGCATTTT.

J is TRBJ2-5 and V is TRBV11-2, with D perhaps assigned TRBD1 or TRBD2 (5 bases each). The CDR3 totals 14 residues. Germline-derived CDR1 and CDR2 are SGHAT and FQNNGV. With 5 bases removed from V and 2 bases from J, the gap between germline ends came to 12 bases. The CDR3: CASSLGAIQETQYF. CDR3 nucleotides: TGTGCCAGCAGCCTCGGGGCAATACAAGAGACCCAGTACTTC. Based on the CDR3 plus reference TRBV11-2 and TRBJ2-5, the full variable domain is EAGVAQSPRYKIIEKRQSVAFWCNPISGHATLYWYQQILGQGPKLLIQFQNNGVVDDSQLPKDRFSAERLKGVDSTLKIQPAKLEDSAVYLCASSLGAIQETQYFGPGTRLLVL.

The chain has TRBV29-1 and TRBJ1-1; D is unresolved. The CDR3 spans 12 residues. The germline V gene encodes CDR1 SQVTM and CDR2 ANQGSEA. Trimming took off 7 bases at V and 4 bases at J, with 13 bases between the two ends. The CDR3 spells CSGRLSPTEAFF. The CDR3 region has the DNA TGCAGCGGGAGACTATCCCCCACTGAAGCTTTCTTT.

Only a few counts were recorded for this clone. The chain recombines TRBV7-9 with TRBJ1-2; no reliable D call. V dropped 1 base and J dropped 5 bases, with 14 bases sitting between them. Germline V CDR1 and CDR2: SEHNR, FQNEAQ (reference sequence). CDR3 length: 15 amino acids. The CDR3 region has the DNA TGTGCCAGCAGCTTAGTCGGGATTTCGACGTATGGCTACACCTTC. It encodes CASSLVGISTYGYTF. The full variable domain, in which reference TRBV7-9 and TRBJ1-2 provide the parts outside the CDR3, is DTGVSQNPRHKITKRGQNVTFRCDPISEHNRLYWYRQTLGQGPEFLTYFQNEAQLEKSRLLSDRFSAERPKGSFSTLEIQRTEQGDSAMYLCASSLVGISTYGYTFGSGTRLTVV.

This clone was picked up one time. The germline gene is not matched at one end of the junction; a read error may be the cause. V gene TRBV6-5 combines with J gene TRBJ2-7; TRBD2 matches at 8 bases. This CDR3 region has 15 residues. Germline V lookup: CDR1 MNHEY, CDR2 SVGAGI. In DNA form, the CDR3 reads TGTGCCAGCAGTGTCCAGCGGGAGAGGAGCTACGGGCAGTACTTC. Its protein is CASSVQRERSYGQYF.

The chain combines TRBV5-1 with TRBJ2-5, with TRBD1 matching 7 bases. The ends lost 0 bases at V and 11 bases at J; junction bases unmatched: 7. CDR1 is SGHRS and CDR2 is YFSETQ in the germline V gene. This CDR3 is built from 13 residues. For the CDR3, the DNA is TGCGCCAGCAGCTTGGGACAGGGATTTGAGCAGTACTTC. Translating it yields CASSLGQGFEQYF.

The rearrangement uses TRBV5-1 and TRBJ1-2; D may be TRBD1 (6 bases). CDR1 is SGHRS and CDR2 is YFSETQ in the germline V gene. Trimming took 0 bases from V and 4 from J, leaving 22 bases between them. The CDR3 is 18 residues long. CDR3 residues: CASSLVRSQGQAGYGYTF. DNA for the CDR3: TGCGCCAGCAGCTTGGTTAGGTCGCAGGGGCAGGCAGGCTATGGCTACACCTTC.

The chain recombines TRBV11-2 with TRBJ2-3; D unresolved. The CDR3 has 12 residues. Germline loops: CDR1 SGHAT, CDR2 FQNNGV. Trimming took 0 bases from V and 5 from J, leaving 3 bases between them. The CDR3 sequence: CASSLDRDTQYF. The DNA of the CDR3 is TGTGCCAGCAGCTTAGATCGAGATACGCAGTATTTT. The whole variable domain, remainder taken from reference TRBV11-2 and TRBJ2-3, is EAGVAQSPRYKIIEKRQSVAFWCNPISGHATLYWYQQILGQGPKLLIQFQNNGVVDDSQLPKDRFSAERLKGVDSTLKIQPAKLEDSAVYLCASSLDRDTQYFGPGTRLTVL.

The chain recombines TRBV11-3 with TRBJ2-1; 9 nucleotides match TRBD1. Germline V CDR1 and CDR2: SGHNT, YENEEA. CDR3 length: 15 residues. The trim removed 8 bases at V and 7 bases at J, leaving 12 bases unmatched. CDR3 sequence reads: CASAITGTGPNEQFF. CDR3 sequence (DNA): TGTGCCAGCGCAATTACCGGGACAGGGCCGAATGAGCAGTTCTTC.

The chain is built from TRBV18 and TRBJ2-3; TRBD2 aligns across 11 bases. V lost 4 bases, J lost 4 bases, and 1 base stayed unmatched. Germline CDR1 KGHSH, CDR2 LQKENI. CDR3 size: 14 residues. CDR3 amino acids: CASSRLAGSDTQYF. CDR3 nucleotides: TGTGCCAGCTCACGACTAGCGGGATCAGATACGCAGTATTTT. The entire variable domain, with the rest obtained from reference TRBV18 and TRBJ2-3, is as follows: NAGVMQNPRHLVRRRGQEARLRCSPMKGHSHVYWYRQLPEEGLKFMVYLQKENIIDESGMPKERFSAEFPKEGPSILRIQQVVRGDSAAYFCASSRLAGSDTQYFGPGTRLTVL.

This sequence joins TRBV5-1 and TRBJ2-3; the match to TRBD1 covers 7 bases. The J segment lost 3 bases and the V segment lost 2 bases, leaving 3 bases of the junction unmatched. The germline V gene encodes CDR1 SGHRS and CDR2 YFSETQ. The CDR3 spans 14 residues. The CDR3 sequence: CASSLRQGTDTQYF. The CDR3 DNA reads TGCGCCAGCAGCTTAAGACAGGGAACAGATACGCAGTATTTT.

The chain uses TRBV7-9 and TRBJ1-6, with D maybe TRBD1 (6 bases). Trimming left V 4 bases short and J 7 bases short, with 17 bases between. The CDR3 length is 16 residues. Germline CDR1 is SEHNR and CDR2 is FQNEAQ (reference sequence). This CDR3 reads CASSSLLRGRNSPLHF. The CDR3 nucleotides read TGTGCCAGCAGCTCCCTTCTCAGGGGCCGGAATTCACCCCTCCACTTT.

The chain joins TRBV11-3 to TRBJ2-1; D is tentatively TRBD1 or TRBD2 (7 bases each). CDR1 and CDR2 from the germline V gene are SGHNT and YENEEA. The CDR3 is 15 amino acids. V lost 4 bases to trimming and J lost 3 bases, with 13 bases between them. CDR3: CASSSAGGGYNEQFF. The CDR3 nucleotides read TGTGCCAGCAGCTCCGCAGGGGGGGGCTACAATGAGCAGTTCTTC.

In DNA, the CDR3 is TGTGCCAGCTCACGGGCGGCGGGGGCCCCCTACGAGCAGTACTTC. Amino acid sequence: CASSRAAGAPYEQYF. V usage is TRBV18 and J usage is TRBJ2-7, with D perhaps matching TRBD2 (7 bases). V shed 4 bases and J shed 2 bases, with 15 bases lying between them. The CDR3 covers 15 residues. Germline lookup yields CDR1 KGHSH and CDR2 LQKENI.

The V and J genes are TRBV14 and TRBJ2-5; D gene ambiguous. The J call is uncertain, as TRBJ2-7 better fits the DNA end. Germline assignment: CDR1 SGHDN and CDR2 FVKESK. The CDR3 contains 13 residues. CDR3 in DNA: TGTGCCAGCAGCCAAGTGTCGTCCTACGAGCAGTACTTC. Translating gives CASSQVSSYEQYF.

The CDR3 sequence is CASSLDSGANTGELFF. The CDR3 bases are TGTGCCAGCAGCTTAGATAGCGGGGCTAACACCGGGGAGCTGTTTTTT. This rearrangement joins TRBV7-8 to TRBJ2-2, with 8 bases fitting TRBD2. V lost 1 base to trimming and J lost 2 bases; unmatched junction nucleotides: 3. Per germline, CDR1 SGHVS and CDR2 FQNEAQ. The CDR3 runs to 16 residues.

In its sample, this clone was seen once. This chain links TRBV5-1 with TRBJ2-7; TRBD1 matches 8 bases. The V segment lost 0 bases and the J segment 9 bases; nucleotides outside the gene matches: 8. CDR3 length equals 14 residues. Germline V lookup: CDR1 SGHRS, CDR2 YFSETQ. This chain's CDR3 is CASSLGTGQILQYF. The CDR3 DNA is TGCGCCAGCAGCTTGGGGACAGGGCAGATCTTGCAGTACTTC.

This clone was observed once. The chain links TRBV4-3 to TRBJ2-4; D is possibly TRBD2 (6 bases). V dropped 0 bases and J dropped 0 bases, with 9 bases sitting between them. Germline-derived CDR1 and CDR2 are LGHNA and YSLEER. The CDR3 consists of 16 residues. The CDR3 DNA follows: TGCGCCAGCAGCCAAGAGGGGGGTATAGCCAAAAACATTCAGTACTTC. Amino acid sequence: CASSQEGGIAKNIQYF.

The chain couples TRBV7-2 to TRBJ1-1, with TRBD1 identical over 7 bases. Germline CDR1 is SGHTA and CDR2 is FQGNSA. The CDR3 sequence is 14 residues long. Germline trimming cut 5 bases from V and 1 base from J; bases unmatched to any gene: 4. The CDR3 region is CASSRDRSNTEAFF. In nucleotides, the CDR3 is TGTGCCAGCAGCCGGGACAGATCGAACACTGAAGCTTTCTTT.

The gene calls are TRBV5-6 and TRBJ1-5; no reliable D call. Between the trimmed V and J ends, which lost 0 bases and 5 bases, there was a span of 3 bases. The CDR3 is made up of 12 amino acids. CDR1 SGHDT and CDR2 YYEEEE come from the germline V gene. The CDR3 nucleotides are TGTGCCAGCAGCTTGGTTGATCAGCCCCAGCATTTT. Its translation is CASSLVDQPQHF.

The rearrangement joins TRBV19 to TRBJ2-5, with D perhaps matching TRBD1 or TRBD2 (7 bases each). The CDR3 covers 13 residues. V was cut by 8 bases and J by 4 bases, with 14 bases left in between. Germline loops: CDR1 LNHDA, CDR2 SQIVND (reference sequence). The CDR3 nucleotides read TGTGCCAGTGGGAGGGGGCTAAGAGAGACCCAGTACTTC. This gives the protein CASGRGLRETQYF.